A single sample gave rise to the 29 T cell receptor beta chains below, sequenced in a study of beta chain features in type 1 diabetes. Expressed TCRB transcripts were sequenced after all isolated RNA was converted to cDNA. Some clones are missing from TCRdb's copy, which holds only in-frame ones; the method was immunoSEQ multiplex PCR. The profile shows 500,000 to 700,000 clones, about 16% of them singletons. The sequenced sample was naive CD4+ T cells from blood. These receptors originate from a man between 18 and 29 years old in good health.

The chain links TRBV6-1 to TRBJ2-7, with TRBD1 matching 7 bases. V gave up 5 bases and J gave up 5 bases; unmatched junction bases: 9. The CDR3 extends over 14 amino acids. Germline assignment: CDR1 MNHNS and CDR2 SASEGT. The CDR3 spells CASSHTRDSNEQYF. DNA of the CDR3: TGTGCCAGCAGTCATACCCGGGACAGTAACGAGCAGTACTTC.

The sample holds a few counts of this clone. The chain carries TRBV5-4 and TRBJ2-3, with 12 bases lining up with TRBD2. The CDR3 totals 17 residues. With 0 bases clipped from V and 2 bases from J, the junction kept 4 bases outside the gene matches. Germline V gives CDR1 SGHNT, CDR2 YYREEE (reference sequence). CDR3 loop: CASSLAGLAGYTDTQYF. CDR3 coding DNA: TGTGCCAGCAGCTTGGCAGGACTAGCGGGGTACACAGATACGCAGTATTTT.

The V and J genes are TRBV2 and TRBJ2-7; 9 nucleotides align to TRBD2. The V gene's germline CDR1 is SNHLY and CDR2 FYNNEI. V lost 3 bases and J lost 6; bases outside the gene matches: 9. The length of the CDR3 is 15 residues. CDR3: CASSEVASGVAEQYF. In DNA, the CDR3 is TGTGCCAGCAGTGAGGTGGCTAGCGGGGTGGCCGAGCAGTACTTC.

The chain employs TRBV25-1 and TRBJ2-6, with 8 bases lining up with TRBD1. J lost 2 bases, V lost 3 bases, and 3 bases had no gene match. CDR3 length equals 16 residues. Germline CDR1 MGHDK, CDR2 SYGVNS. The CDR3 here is CASSEARGPGANVLTF. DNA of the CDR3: TGTGCCAGCAGTGAGGCCAGGGGGCCTGGGGCCAACGTCCTGACTTTC.

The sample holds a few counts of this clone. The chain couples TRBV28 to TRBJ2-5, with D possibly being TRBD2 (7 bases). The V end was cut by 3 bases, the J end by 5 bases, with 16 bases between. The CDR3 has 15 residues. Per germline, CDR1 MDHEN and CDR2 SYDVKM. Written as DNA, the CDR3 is TGTGCCAGCAGTTTGTCCCGGGGGGCACGGGAGACCCAGTACTTC. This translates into CASSLSRGARETQYF.

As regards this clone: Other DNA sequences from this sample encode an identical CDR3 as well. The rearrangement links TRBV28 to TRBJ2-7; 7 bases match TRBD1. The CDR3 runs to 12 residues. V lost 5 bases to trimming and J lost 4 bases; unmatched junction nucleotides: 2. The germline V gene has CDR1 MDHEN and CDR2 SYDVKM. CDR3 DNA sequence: TGTGCCAGCAGTCGACAGGGTTACGAGCAGTACTTC. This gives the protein CASSRQGYEQYF. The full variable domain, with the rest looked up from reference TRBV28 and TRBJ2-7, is DVKVTQSSRYLVKRTGEKVFLECVQDMDHENMFWYRQDPGLGLRLIYFSYDVKMKEKGDIPEGYSVSREKKERFSLILESASTNQTSMYLCASSRQGYEQYFGPGTRLTVT.

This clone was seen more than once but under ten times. The CDR3 loop reads CASSLQGLDSETQYF. The DNA of the CDR3 is TGTGCCAGCAGTCTCCAGGGACTAGATTCGGAGACCCAGTACTTC. V is TRBV28 and J is TRBJ2-5; 8 nucleotides agree with TRBD2. From germline, CDR1 is MDHEN and CDR2 SYDVKM. The length of the CDR3 is 15 residues. V lost 5 bases, J lost 5 bases, and 10 bases stayed unmatched.

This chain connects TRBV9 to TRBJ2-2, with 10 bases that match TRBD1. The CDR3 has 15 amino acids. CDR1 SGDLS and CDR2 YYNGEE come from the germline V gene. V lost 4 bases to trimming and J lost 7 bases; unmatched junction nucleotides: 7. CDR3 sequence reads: CASSFRDRGGGELFF. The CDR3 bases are TGTGCCAGCAGCTTTAGGGACAGGGGTGGCGGGGAGCTGTTTTTT.

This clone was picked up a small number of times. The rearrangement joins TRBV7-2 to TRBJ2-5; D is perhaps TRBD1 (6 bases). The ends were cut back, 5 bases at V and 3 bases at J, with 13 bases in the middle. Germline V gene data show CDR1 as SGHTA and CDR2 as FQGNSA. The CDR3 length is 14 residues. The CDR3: CASSARTVEETQYF. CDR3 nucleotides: TGTGCCAGCAGCGCAAGGACAGTGGAAGAGACCCAGTACTTC.

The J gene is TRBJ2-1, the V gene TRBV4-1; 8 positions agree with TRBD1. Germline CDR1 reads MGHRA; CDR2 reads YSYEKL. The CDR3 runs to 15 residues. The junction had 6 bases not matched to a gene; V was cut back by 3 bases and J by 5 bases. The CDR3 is CASSQPMDRDNEQFF. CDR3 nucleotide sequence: TGCGCCAGCAGCCAGCCTATGGACAGGGACAATGAGCAGTTCTTC.

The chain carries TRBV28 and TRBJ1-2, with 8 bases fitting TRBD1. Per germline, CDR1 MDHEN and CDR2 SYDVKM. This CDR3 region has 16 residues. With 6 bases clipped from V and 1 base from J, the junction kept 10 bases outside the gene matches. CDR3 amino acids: CASSRRQGRVNYGYTF. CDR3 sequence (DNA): TGTGCCAGCAGCCGACGACAGGGGAGGGTTAACTATGGCTACACCTTC.

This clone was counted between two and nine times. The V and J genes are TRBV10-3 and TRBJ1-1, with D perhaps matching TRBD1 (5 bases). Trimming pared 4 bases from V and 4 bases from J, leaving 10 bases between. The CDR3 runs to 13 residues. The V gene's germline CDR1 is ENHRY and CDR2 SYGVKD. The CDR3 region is CAISGQGITEAFF. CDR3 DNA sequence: TGTGCCATCAGTGGTCAGGGCATCACTGAAGCTTTCTTT.

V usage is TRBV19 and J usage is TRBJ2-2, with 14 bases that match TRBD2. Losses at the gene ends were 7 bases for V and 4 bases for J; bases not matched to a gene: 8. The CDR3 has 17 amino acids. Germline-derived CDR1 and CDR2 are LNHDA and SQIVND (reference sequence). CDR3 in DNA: TGTGCCAGTACCATGACTAGCGGGAGGGGTTCCACCGGGGAGCTGTTTTTT. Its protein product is CASTMTSGRGSTGELFF.

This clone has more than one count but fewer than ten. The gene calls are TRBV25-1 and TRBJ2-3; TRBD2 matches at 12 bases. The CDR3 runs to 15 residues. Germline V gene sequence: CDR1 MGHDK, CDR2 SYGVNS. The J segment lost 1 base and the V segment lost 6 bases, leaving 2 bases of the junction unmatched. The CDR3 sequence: CASSLAGGGTDTQYF. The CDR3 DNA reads TGTGCCAGCAGCCTAGCGGGAGGGGGCACAGATACGCAGTATTTT.

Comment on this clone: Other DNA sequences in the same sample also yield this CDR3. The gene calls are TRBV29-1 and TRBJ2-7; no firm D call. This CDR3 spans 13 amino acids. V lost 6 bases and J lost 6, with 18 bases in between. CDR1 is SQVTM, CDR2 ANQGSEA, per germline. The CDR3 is CSVHPGLNSEQYF. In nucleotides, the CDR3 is TGCAGCGTCCACCCGGGTCTAAACTCCGAGCAGTACTTC.

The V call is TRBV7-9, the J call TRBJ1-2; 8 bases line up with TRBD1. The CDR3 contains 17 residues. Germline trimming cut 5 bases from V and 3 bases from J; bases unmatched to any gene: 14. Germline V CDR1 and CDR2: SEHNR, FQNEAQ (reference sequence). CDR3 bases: TGTGCCAGCAGCCCATTAAGAGACAGGGGATTTGACTATGGCTACACCTTC. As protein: CASSPLRDRGFDYGYTF.

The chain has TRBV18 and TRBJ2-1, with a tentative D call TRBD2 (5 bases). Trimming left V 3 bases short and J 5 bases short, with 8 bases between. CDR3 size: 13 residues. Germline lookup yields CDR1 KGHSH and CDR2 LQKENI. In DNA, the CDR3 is TGTGCCAGCTCACCGAAGGGAGACAATGAGCAGTTCTTC. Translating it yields CASSPKGDNEQFF.

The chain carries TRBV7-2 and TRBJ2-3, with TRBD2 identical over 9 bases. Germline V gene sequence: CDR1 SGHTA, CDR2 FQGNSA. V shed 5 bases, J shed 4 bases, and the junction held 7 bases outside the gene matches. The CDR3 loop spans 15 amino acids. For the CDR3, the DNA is TGTGCCAGCAGCCCCATAGCGGGGGCCCCAGATACGCAGTATTTT. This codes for CASSPIAGAPDTQYF.

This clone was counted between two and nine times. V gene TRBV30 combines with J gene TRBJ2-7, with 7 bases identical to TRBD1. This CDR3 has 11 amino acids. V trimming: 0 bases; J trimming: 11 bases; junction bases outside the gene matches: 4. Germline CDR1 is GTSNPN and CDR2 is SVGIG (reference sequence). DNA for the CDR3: TGTGCCTGGAGTGTCGGGCAGGGGGAGTACTTC. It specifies CAWSVGQGEYF.

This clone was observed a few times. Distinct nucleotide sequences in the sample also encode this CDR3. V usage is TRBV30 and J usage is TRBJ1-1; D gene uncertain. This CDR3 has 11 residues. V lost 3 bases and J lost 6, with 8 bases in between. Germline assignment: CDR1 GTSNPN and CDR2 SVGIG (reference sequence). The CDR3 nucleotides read TGTGCCTGGAGCGGCCGGGCTGAAGCTTTCTTT. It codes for CAWSGRAEAFF.

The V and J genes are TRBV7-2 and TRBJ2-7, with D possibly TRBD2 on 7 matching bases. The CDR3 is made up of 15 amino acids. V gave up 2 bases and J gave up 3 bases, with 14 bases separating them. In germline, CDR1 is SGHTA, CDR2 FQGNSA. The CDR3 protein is CASSLWGGRYYEQYF. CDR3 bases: TGTGCCAGCAGCTTATGGGGGGGCCGGTACTACGAGCAGTACTTC.

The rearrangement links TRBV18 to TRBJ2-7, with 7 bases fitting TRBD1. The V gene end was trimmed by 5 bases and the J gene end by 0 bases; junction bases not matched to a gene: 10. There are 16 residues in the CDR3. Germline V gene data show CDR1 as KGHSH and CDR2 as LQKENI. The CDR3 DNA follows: TGTGCCAGCTCAAGTGGACAGGTCGGAAGCTCCTACGAGCAGTACTTC. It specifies CASSSGQVGSSYEQYF. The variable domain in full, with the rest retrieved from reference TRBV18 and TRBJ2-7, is NAGVMQNPRHLVRRRGQEARLRCSPMKGHSHVYWYRQLPEEGLKFMVYLQKENIIDESGMPKERFSAEFPKEGPSILRIQQVVRGDSAAYFCASSSGQVGSSYEQYFGPGTRLTVT.

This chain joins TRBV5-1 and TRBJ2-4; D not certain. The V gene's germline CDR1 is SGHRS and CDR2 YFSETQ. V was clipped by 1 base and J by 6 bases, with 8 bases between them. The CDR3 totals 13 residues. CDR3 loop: CASSLNSLNIQYF. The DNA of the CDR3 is TGCGCCAGCAGCTTGAACAGTCTAAACATTCAGTACTTC.

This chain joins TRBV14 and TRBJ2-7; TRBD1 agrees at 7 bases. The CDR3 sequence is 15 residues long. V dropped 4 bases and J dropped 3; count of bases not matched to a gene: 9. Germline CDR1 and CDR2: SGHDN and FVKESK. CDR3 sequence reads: CASSRGQLLSYEQYF. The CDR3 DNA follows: TGTGCCAGCAGCCGGGGACAGCTGCTTAGCTACGAGCAGTACTTC.

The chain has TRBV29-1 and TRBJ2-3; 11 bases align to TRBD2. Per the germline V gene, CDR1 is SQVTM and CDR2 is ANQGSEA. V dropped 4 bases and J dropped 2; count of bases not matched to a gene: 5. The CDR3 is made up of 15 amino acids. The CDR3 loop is CSVALAGGPTDTQYF. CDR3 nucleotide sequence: TGCAGCGTTGCCCTAGCGGGGGGCCCCACAGATACGCAGTATTTT.

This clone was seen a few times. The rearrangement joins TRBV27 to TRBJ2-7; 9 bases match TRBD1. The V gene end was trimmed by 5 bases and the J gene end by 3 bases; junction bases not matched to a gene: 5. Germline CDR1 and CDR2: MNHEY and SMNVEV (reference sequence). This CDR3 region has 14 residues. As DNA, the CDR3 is TGTGCCAGCAGTCCCCTGGACAGGGGCTACGAGCAGTACTTC. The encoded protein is CASSPLDRGYEQYF.

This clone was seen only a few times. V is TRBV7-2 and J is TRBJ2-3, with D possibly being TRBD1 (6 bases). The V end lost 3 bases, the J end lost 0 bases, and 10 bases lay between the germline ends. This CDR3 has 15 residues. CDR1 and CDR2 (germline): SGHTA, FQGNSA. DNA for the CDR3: TGTGCCAGCAGCTTTGGACAGACTAGCACAGATACGCAGTATTTT. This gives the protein CASSFGQTSTDTQYF.

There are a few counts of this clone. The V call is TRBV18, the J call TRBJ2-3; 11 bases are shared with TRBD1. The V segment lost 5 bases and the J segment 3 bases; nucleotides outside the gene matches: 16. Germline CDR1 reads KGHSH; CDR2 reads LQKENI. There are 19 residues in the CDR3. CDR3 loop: CASSRTGGRTEPWTDTQYF. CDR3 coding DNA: TGTGCCAGCTCAAGGACAGGGGGCCGGACAGAACCCTGGACAGATACGCAGTATTTT.

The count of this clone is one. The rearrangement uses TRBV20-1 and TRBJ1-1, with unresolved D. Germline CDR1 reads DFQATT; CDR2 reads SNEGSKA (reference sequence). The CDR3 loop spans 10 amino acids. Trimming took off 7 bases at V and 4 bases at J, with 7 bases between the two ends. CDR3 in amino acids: CSVGITEAFF. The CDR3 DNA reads TGCAGTGTAGGGATCACTGAAGCTTTCTTT.